This record covers a single T cell receptor beta chain. Its target is unknown. This sample was taken from a study of T cell responses to AZD1222 COVID-19 vaccine. The V gene lost 3 bases and the J gene lost 4 bases, with 14 bases spanning the gap. The CDR3 loop spans 14 amino acids. Germline CDR1 reads SGHRS; CDR2 reads YFSETQ. Broader study findings: Females outnumbered males among donors, who were mostly white British; clonal diversity was possibly underestimated.

Profiling relied on immunoSEQ multiplex PCR, and the TCRdb table lists in-frame clones only, not all of them. The sample lists 55,000 to 65,000 clones, roughly 88% occurring once. This specimen consisted of peripheral blood, obtained on day 0 of AZD1222 vaccination. The sequence was obtained from an adult in good health. The chain is built from TRBV5-1 and TRBJ2-7; D call uncertain. CDR3 bases: TGCGCCAGCAGCTCGGTTGGAACGGAATACGAGCAGTACTTC. This codes for CASSSVGTEYEQYF.